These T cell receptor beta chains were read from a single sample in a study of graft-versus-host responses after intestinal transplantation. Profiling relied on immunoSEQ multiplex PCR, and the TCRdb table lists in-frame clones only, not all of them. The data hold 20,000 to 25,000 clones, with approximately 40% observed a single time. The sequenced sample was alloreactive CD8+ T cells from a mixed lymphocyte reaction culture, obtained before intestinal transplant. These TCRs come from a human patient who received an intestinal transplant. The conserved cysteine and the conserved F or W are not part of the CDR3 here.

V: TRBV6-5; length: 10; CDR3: ASRIQGVGYT
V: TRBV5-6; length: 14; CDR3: ASSLGQRLRGNEQF
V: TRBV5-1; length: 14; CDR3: ASRGDRGASGNTIY
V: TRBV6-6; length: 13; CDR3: ASGRVAGNSYEQY
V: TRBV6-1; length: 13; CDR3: ASSDPGQGGDTQY
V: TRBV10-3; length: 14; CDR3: AISAASGRALVEQY
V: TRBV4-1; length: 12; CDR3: ASSQDVRNVRAF
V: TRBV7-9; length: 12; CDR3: ASSSAGGSETQY
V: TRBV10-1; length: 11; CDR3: ASSEGGRNPQF
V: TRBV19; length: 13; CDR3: ASRLGQGSYNEQF
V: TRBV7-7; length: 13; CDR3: ASSPGTGVYNEQF
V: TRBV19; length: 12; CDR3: ASKAGTGYQPQH
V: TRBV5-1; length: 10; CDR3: ASSLVPNEQF
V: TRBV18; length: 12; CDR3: ASSVAGLQETQY
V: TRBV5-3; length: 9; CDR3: ASTRYNEQF
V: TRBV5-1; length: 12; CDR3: ASFVAGISDEQF
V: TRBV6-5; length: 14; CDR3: ASSYSDSLSSYEQY
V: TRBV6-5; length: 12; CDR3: ASRSDRLIGGYT
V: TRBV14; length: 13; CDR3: ASSQVREGLGEQF
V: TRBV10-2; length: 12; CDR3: ATTDTGPNNEQF
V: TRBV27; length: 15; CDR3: ASSSSFSTVSNQPQH
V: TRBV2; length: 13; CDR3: ASSHRADMNTEAF
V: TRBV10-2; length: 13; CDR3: ASRLGGTGWYEQY
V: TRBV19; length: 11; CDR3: ASSIQTSYEQY
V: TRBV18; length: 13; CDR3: ASSPQGRKNTEAF
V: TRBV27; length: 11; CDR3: ASSGLFTYEQY
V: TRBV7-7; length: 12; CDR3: ASSLAAGVETQY
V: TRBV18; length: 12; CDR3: ASSPRGTSYEQY
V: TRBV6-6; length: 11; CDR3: ASKRTSTGELF
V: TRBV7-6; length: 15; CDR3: ASSLLTPGEGSYEQY
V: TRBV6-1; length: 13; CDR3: ASSEYAGRWAEAF
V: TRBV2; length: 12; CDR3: ASSVYQSVDTQY
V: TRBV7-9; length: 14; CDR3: ASSAASGKSSYEQY
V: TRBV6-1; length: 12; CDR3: ASSEMGPVAEAF
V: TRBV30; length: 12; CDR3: AWNEAGGGIEQF
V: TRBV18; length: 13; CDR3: ASSPASGQGGEQF
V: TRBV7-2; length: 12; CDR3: ASSLATGGARAF
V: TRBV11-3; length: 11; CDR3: ASSQTAAYEQY
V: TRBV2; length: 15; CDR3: ASSEFRTSGWTDTQY
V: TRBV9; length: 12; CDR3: ASSRTDGYNEQF
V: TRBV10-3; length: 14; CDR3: ATQMSWGTTLTAQY
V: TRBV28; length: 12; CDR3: ASRSKGAGQPQH
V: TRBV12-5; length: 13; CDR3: ASGLVLRGNTEAF
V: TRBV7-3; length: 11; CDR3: ASTLRSTDTQY
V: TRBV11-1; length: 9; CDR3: ASSLGEKLF
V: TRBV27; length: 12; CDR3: ASSLAGTSYEQY
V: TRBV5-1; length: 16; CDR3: ASSFRPGQSSMSYGYT
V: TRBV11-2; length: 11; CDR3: ASSEGGPIEQF
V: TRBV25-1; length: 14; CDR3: ASSELEGQAVYGYT
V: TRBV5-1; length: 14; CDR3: ASSQQPLGGSETQY
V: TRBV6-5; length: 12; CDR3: ASRAGTVNTEAF
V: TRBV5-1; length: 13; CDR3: ASSLVSPSTGELF
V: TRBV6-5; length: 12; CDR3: ASSYSQGGTEAF
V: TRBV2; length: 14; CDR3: ASSELGIYSNQPQH
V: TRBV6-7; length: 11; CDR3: ASSNGQAYEQY